This passage covers 16 T cell receptor beta chains from one sample sequenced in a study of blood T cell repertoires in COVID-19. Assay used: immunoSEQ multiplex PCR; TCRdb lists only in-frame clones, some missing. The data hold 120,000 to 150,000 clones, with more than 70% observed a single time. The sequencing input was peripheral blood. The origin of the receptors is a human donor in a cohort sampled during active COVID-19.

This clone was counted once. The chain joins TRBV2 to TRBJ1-5; D is unresolved. The V end was cut by 0 bases, the J end by 0 bases, with 12 bases between. This CDR3 comprises 17 residues. CDR1 is SNHLY and CDR2 is FYNNEI in the germline V gene. The DNA for the CDR3 is TGTGCCAGCAGTGAAGCCTTAGGACTTTATAGCAATCAGCCCCAGCATTTT. Translated: CASSEALGLYSNQPQHF. The full variable domain, rest sourced from reference TRBV2 and TRBJ1-5, is EPEVTQTPSHQVTQMGQEVILRCVPISNHLYFYWYRQILGQKVEFLVSFYNNEISEKSEIFDDQFSVERPDGSNFTLKIRSTKLEDSAMYFCASSEALGLYSNQPQHFGDGTRLSIL.

The chain has TRBV10-3 and TRBJ1-1; D call uncertain. CDR1 is ENHRY, CDR2 SYGVKD, per germline. Trimming cost V 0 bases and J 7 bases, with 12 bases left between them. The CDR3 runs 14 residues. This CDR3 is CAISESLGVNEAFF. The CDR3 nucleotides are TGTGCCATCAGTGAGTCGCTCGGAGTGAATGAAGCTTTCTTT.

This sequence joins TRBV27 and TRBJ2-7; 9 bases map to TRBD1. Germline V gene lookup returns CDR1 MNHEY and CDR2 SMNVEV (reference sequence). This CDR3 comprises 16 residues. With V trimmed by 0 bases and J by 1 base, 4 bases remained unmatched. The CDR3 region is CASSLSAGTGSYEQYF. CDR3 sequence (DNA): TGTGCCAGCAGTTTATCAGCCGGGACAGGGTCCTACGAGCAGTACTTC.

The genes are TRBV30 and TRBJ1-6, with D perhaps TRBD1 (5 bases). CDR1 GTSNPN and CDR2 SVGIG come from the germline V gene (reference sequence). The CDR3 has 13 amino acids. Trimming removed 4 bases from V and 9 bases from J, with 13 bases in between. DNA of the CDR3: TGTGCCTGGACTGGGGCAGCAGCTTCACCCCTCCACTTT. It translates to CAWTGAAASPLHF.

This chain uses TRBV9 with TRBJ2-2, with 8 bases matching TRBD1. Per germline, CDR1 SGDLS and CDR2 YYNGEE. After removal of 8 bases from V and 2 bases from J, the junction contained 2 bases not matched to a gene. The CDR3 totals 13 residues. The CDR3 coding sequence is TGTGCCAGTGGACAGGGAAACACCGGGGAGCTGTTTTTT. This encodes CASGQGNTGELFF.

The chain employs TRBV18 and TRBJ2-7; D is ambiguous. V was shortened by 8 bases and J by 4 bases, with 12 bases between the two germline ends. The CDR3 is made up of 12 amino acids. Germline V gene lookup returns CDR1 KGHSH and CDR2 LQKENI. CDR3 sequence: CASATDIYEQYF. In DNA form, the CDR3 reads TGTGCCAGCGCGACCGACATATACGAGCAGTACTTC. The full variable domain, in which reference TRBV18 and TRBJ2-7 provide the parts outside the CDR3, is NAGVMQNPRHLVRRRGQEARLRCSPMKGHSHVYWYRQLPEEGLKFMVYLQKENIIDESGMPKERFSAEFPKEGPSILRIQQVVRGDSAAYFCASATDIYEQYFGPGTRLTVT.

The chain has TRBV4-1 and TRBJ1-4; 7 nucleotides match TRBD1. Germline V gives CDR1 MGHRA, CDR2 YSYEKL. The CDR3 runs 16 residues. With 3 bases clipped from V and 5 bases from J, the junction kept 9 bases outside the gene matches. This CDR3 is CASSHRSTGLNEKLFF. In nucleotides, the CDR3 is TGCGCCAGCAGCCACCGCTCGACAGGGTTAAATGAAAAACTGTTTTTT.

The rearrangement joins TRBV5-1 to TRBJ2-1; D gene ambiguous. Trimming stripped 1 base from V and 5 bases from J, with 13 bases between. From germline, CDR1 is SGHRS and CDR2 YFSETQ. The CDR3 runs to 15 residues. DNA of the CDR3: TGCGCCAGCAGCTTGCTGATACCAGTCGACAATGAGCAGTTCTTC. It translates to CASSLLIPVDNEQFF. Complete variable domain (other parts from reference TRBV5-1 and TRBJ2-1): KAGVTQTPRYLIKTRGQQVTLSCSPISGHRSVSWYQQTPGQGLQFLFEYFSETQRNKGNFPGRFSGRQFSNSRSEMNVSTLELGDSALYLCASSLLIPVDNEQFFGPGTRLTVL.

V is TRBV14 and J is TRBJ2-2; TRBD1 aligns across 8 bases. The junction had 3 bases not matched to a gene; V was cut back by 5 bases and J by 4 bases. The CDR3 is 14 residues long. Looked up from germline, CDR1 is SGHDN and CDR2 is FVKESK. CDR3 in DNA: TGTGCCAGCAGCTCCGGGACAGGCACCGGGGAGCTGTTTTTT. It translates to CASSSGTGTGELFF.

The gene calls are TRBV19 and TRBJ2-1; 9 bases map to TRBD1. The CDR3 spans 15 residues. V dropped 7 bases and J dropped 6; count of bases not matched to a gene: 10. Germline loops: CDR1 LNHDA, CDR2 SQIVND (reference sequence). For the CDR3, the DNA is TGTGCCAGTAATTTCCCGGACAGGGGAGGCAATGAGCAGTTCTTC. Protein sequence: CASNFPDRGGNEQFF.

Concerning this clone: Other DNA sequences in this specimen translate into the identical CDR3. The rearrangement uses TRBV2 and TRBJ2-5, with 11 bases that match TRBD2. This CDR3 contains 14 residues. Unmatched junction bases numbered 3, after V lost 8 bases and J lost 1 base. Germline V lookup: CDR1 SNHLY, CDR2 FYNNEI. In DNA form, the CDR3 reads TGTGCCAGCGGAGGACTAGCGGGCCAAGAGACCCAGTACTTC. Translating it yields CASGGLAGQETQYF.

The chain employs TRBV4-3 and TRBJ1-2; 11 bases are a match to TRBD1. Trimming removed 4 bases from V and 9 bases from J; junction bases left unmatched: 7. CDR1 and CDR2 (germline): LGHNA, YSLEER. The CDR3 totals 14 residues. The CDR3 is CASSRTGGSGSYTF. CDR3 DNA: TGCGCCAGCAGCCGGACAGGGGGCTCGGGGAGCTACACCTTC.

The chain recombines TRBV27 with TRBJ1-5, with 8 bases fitting TRBD1. Germline V gene sequence: CDR1 MNHEY, CDR2 SMNVEV (reference sequence). After removal of 3 bases from V and 2 bases from J, the junction contained 3 bases not matched to a gene. This CDR3 is built from 15 residues. CDR3 in amino acids: CASSFDRGGNQPQHF. In DNA form, the CDR3 reads TGTGCCAGCAGTTTTGACAGGGGCGGCAATCAGCCCCAGCATTTT.

V usage is TRBV27 and J usage is TRBJ2-7, with TRBD1 identical over 9 bases. CDR1 MNHEY and CDR2 SMNVEV come from the germline V gene (reference sequence). The CDR3 is 15 residues long. V lost 4 bases and J lost 0; bases outside the gene matches: 4. The DNA for the CDR3 is TGTGCCAGCAGTTCCTCGGGACAGGGCTCCTACGAGCAGTACTTC. It specifies CASSSSGQGSYEQYF.

This chain connects TRBV30 to TRBJ1-1; TRBD1 agrees at 7 bases. The V gene end was trimmed by 3 bases and the J gene end by 6 bases; junction bases not matched to a gene: 7. The germline V gene has CDR1 GTSNPN and CDR2 SVGIG (reference sequence). The CDR3 length is 13 residues. The CDR3 DNA reads TGTGCCTGGAGCGCCAGGGGGAAGGCTGAAGCTTTCTTT. Its protein is CAWSARGKAEAFF.

This clone has only a few counts. The V call is TRBV2, the J call TRBJ2-5; the D is unclear. Trimming pared 5 bases from V and 3 bases from J, leaving 7 bases between. Germline values: CDR1 SNHLY, CDR2 FYNNEI. CDR3 size: 12 residues. In DNA, the CDR3 is TGTGCCAGCAGTATAGTAGAAGAGACCCAGTACTTC. As protein: CASSIVEETQYF.